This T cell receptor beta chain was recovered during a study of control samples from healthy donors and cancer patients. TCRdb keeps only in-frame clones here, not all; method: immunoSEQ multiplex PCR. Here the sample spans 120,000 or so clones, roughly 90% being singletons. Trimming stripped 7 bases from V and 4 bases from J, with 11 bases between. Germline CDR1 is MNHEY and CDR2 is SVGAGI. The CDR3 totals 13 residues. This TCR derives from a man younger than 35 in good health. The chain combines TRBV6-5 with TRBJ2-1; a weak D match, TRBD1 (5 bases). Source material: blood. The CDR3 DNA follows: TGTGCCAGCATGGTGGACACGTACAATGAGCAGTTCTTC. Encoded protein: CASMVDTYNEQFF.